This T cell receptor (beta chain) was captured by sequencing in a study of blood T cell repertoires in COVID-19. Generated by immunoSEQ multiplex PCR, the TCRdb table keeps only in-frame clones and is missing some. Of more than 300,000 clones in the sample, over 75% were seen once. V lost 8 bases and J 4 bases, leaving 14 bases between the germline ends. Germline V CDR1 and CDR2: MDHEN, SYDVKM. This CDR3 region has 13 residues. This chain connects TRBV28 to TRBJ1-1, with D unclear. This TCR came from a woman in her 30s with COVID-19, enrolled during active disease. Sequencing input: peripheral blood. The CDR3 bases are TGTGCCAGCGTTCGGAGGGAGGCCACTGAAGCTTTCTTT. This gives the protein CASVRREATEAFF.